The 29 T cell receptor beta chains in this list originate from one sample, sequenced in a study of blood T cells in healthy people across ages. With a J-beta primer mix and a sample-barcoded 5' primer, a second PCR ran about 7 to 12 cycles. MiXCR, run by TCRdb on the 5' RACE reads, gives a single entry per CDR3 protein. Of about 720,000 distinct CDR3 sequences listed, 22% are singletons. Input material: blood. These receptors all stem from a man between 65 and 79 years old in good health.

This clonotype was seen only a few times. The rearrangement uses TRBV12-3 or TRBV12-4 and TRBJ1-2, with D unresolved. The CDR3 loop spans 12 amino acids. V was trimmed by 6 bases and J by 4 bases, leaving 9 bases between them. CDR3: CASRKQPYGYTF. The CDR3, as DNA: TGTGCCAGCAGAAAGCAACCCTATGGCTACACCTTC.

The V gene is TRBV28, the J gene TRBJ2-3, with D perhaps given as TRBD1 or TRBD2 (5 bases each). Germline V lookup: CDR1 MDHEN, CDR2 SYDVKM. This CDR3 comprises 16 residues. V was shortened by 4 bases and J by 2 bases, with 16 bases between the two germline ends. CDR3 loop: CASSSPTGRVTDTQYF. In DNA form, the CDR3 reads TGTGCCAGCAGTTCCCCCACGGGGCGGGTCACAGATACGCAGTATTTT.

This chain links TRBV4-3 with TRBJ2-1, with 8 bases fitting TRBD2. Trimming removed 6 bases from V and 6 bases from J; junction bases left unmatched: 4. Germline V gives CDR1 LGHNA, CDR2 YSLEER. The CDR3 contains 13 residues. The CDR3 spells CASRHLAGNEQFF. DNA of the CDR3: TGCGCCAGCAGACATCTAGCGGGCAATGAGCAGTTCTTC.

This clonotype came up a few times. The rearrangement uses TRBV7-9 and TRBJ2-7; D uncertain. V dropped 0 bases and J dropped 3 bases, with 9 bases sitting between them. CDR1 and CDR2 from the germline V gene are SEHNR and FQNEAQ (reference sequence). This CDR3 has 14 amino acids. CDR3 in amino acids: CASSLAAGVYEQYV. Written as DNA, the CDR3 is TGTGCCAGCAGCTTAGCGGCAGGAGTCTACGAGCAGTACGTC.

This clonotype showed up just a few times. The gene calls are TRBV20-1 and TRBJ2-4; no clear D gene. The CDR3 extends over 13 amino acids. From germline, CDR1 is DFQATT and CDR2 SNEGSKA (reference sequence). Trimming took 2 bases from V and 4 from J, leaving 9 bases between them. Here the CDR3 DNA reads TGCAGTGCTAGATTGACCGGGAAAAACATTCAGTACTTC. It translates to CSARLTGKNIQYF.

This clonotype turned up a few times. The chain combines TRBV5-1 with TRBJ2-5; 8 bases line up with TRBD1. CDR3 length: 15 residues. In germline, CDR1 is SGHRS, CDR2 YFSETQ. Trimming took 3 bases from V and 0 from J; bases not matched to a gene: 4. Here the CDR3 DNA reads TGCGCCAGCAGCTACGGACAGGGCTACCAAGAGACCCAGTACTTC. It is translated as CASSYGQGYQETQYF.

The rearrangement joins TRBV9 to TRBJ1-2; tentatively, D is TRBD1 (6 bases). Trimming cost V 7 bases and J 4 bases, with 11 bases left between them. Germline V gives CDR1 SGDLS, CDR2 YYNGEE. This CDR3 comprises 12 residues. The CDR3 is CASQGIGYGYTF. The CDR3 nucleotides are TGTGCCAGCCAGGGGATTGGCTATGGCTACACCTTC.

A remark on this clonotype: One junction end disagrees with the germline gene, perhaps due to a read error. The V gene is TRBV9, the J gene TRBJ1-4, with D unresolved. Germline V gene sequence: CDR1 SGDLS, CDR2 YYNGEE. The CDR3 has 15 residues. CDR3 protein: CASSNFDGSNEELFF. In DNA form, the CDR3 reads TGTGCCAGCAGCAATTTTGATGGGTCTAATGAAGAACTGTTTTTT.

The chain has TRBV28 and TRBJ2-3; D uncertain. The CDR3 extends over 13 amino acids. V lost 4 bases, J lost 8 bases, and 13 bases lay in between. Germline V gene sequence: CDR1 MDHEN, CDR2 SYDVKM. CDR3 region: CASSWKPLPTQYF. The CDR3 DNA reads as TGTGCCAGCAGTTGGAAACCGTTACCTACGCAGTATTTT. The full variable domain, its missing parts supplied by reference TRBV28 and TRBJ2-3, is DVKVTQSSRYLVKRTGEKVFLECVQDMDHENMFWYRQDPGLGLRLIYFSYDVKMKEKGDIPEGYSVSREKKERFSLILESASTNQTSMYLCASSWKPLPTQYFGPGTRLTVL.

This clonotype was detected only a few times. The V call is TRBV14, the J call TRBJ1-4, with 10 nucleotides matching TRBD1. This CDR3 spans 16 amino acids. V gave up 0 bases and J gave up 7 bases; unmatched junction bases: 5. Germline V gene sequence: CDR1 SGHDN, CDR2 FVKESK. The CDR3 nucleotides read TGTGCCAGCAGCCAAGACCCGGGACAGGGGAGTGAAAAACTGTTTTTT. It codes for CASSQDPGQGSEKLFF.

V is TRBV5-1 and J is TRBJ1-1; possibly TRBD1 for D (6 bases). Germline V gene sequence: CDR1 SGHRS, CDR2 YFSETQ. CDR3 length: 15 amino acids. V gave up 4 bases and J gave up 6 bases, with 19 bases separating them. Here the CDR3 DNA reads TGCGCCAGCAGCGCGGGTTCAGGGGTTGGGCCTGAAGCTTTCTTT. It codes for CASSAGSGVGPEAFF. Together with reference TRBV5-1 and TRBJ1-1, the CDR3 gives the full variable domain: KAGVTQTPRYLIKTRGQQVTLSCSPISGHRSVSWYQQTPGQGLQFLFEYFSETQRNKGNFPGRFSGRQFSNSRSEMNVSTLELGDSALYLCASSAGSGVGPEAFFGQGTRLTVV.

A few counts support this clonotype. The chain carries TRBV28 and TRBJ2-5, with D perhaps matching TRBD2 (6 bases). The tail of the sequence fits TRBJ2-1 better, so the J call may be wrong. Germline CDR1 and CDR2: MDHEN and SYDVKM. The CDR3 totals 14 residues. The CDR3 spells CASSSPGVANEQFF. The CDR3, as DNA: TGTGCCAGCAGTTCACCGGGGGTGGCTAATGAGCAGTTCTTC.

The V call is TRBV5-1, the J call TRBJ2-5, with D possibly being TRBD2 (6 bases). Trimming stripped 1 base from V and 4 bases from J, with 11 bases between. The CDR3 is 14 residues long. Germline-derived CDR1 and CDR2 are SGHRS and YFSETQ. The DNA for the CDR3 is TGCGCCAGCAGCTTGTTCGCTAGCGCAGAGACCCAGTACTTC. Translation: CASSLFASAETQYF.

The chain carries TRBV12-3 or TRBV12-4 and TRBJ1-2, with D unclear. The V and J ends lost 5 bases and 7 bases respectively, with 11 bases between them. The CDR3 has 12 residues. CDR3 protein: CASSLTPSGYTF. CDR3 in DNA: TGTGCCAGCAGTCTGACCCCGTCTGGCTACACCTTC.

This clonotype came up a few times. This chain links TRBV11-2 with TRBJ2-5; D is perhaps TRBD1 (5 bases). Trimming removed 1 base at V and 4 bases at J, with 13 bases between. The germline CDR1 and CDR2 sequences are SGHAT and FQNNGV. This CDR3 is built from 15 residues. The CDR3 spells CASSLGGRTRETQYF. DNA of the CDR3: TGTGCCAGCAGCTTAGGAGGACGGACAAGAGAGACCCAGTACTTC.

This clonotype was counted ten times or more. This chain uses TRBV20-1 with TRBJ2-4, with D possibly TRBD2 on 5 matching bases. The CDR3 has 15 amino acids. The germline V and J ends were trimmed by 7 bases and 0 bases, with 16 bases remaining between them. Germline CDR1 and CDR2: DFQATT and SNEGSKA (reference sequence). The CDR3 DNA sequence: TGCAGTGGTGTGGCTCCTAGCATAGCCAAAAACATTCAGTACTTC. Protein sequence: CSGVAPSIAKNIQYF.

The chain uses TRBV6-2 or TRBV6-3 and TRBJ1-4; D ambiguous. The CDR3 runs to 15 residues. Trimming shortened V by 5 bases and J by 4 bases, and 14 bases separated the two germline ends. Germline V lookup: CDR1 MNHEY, CDR2 SVGEGT. The chain's CDR3 is CASSSRGIRNEKLFF. The DNA for the CDR3 is TGTGCCAGCAGTAGCCGCGGGATCCGTAATGAAAAACTGTTTTTT.

The chain joins TRBV15 to TRBJ2-2, with a weak D call TRBD1 (6 bases). Trimming took 4 bases from V and 4 from J, leaving 19 bases between them. CDR1 and CDR2 (germline): LNHNV, YYDKDF (reference sequence). This CDR3 is 17 amino acids long. The CDR3 region has the DNA TGTGCCACCAGCAACCGACAACAGGGAAGATTCACCGGGGAGCTGTTTTTT. It is translated as CATSNRQQGRFTGELFF.

The rearrangement links TRBV7-2 to TRBJ2-3; 9 bases agree with TRBD2. Germline CDR1 and CDR2: SGHTA and FQGNSA. J gave up 4 bases and V 5 bases, and 7 bases lay outside the gene matches. The length of the CDR3 is 15 residues. The chain's CDR3 is CASSPVGLAADTQYF. The CDR3 bases are TGTGCCAGCAGCCCAGTGGGACTAGCAGCAGATACGCAGTATTTT.

J is TRBJ2-3 and V is TRBV29-1; possible D gene TRBD2, 6 bases. V was trimmed by 2 bases and J by 5 bases, leaving 14 bases between them. The CDR3 spans 14 residues. Germline-derived CDR1 and CDR2 are SQVTM and ANQGSEA. This CDR3 reads CSVEFRVGGDTQYF. The CDR3 DNA follows: TGCAGCGTTGAATTTAGAGTCGGGGGAGATACGCAGTATTTT.

This clonotype was counted a few times. The V call is TRBV7-9, the J call TRBJ2-5, with D uncertain. The CDR3 sequence is 12 residues long. Germline lookup yields CDR1 SEHNR and CDR2 FQNEAQ (reference sequence). V lost 3 bases and J lost 7, with 9 bases in between. CDR3: CASSLGPGTQYF. In DNA form, the CDR3 reads TGTGCCAGCAGCTTGGGTCCGGGGACCCAGTACTTC.

The V call is TRBV7-9, the J call TRBJ2-5; D gene ambiguous. The DNA end lines up better with TRBJ2-7; the J call may be wrong. CDR1 is SEHNR and CDR2 is FQNEAQ in the germline V gene (reference sequence). The CDR3 covers 12 residues. The CDR3 region is CASTQREYEQYF. CDR3 in DNA: TGTGCCAGCACCCAGCGAGAATACGAGCAGTACTTC.

V usage is TRBV12-3 or TRBV12-4 and J usage is TRBJ2-3; 9 positions agree with TRBD2. V shed 8 bases, J shed 4 bases, and the junction held 10 bases outside the gene matches. There are 15 residues in the CDR3. This CDR3 reads CASLLTSGIADTQYF. In DNA form, the CDR3 reads TGTGCCAGCCTCCTGACTAGCGGTATCGCAGATACGCAGTATTTT.

In this sample, this clonotype turned up a few times. A read error may produce the germline difference seen at one junction end. CDR3 DNA sequence: TGTACCAGCCTTGGGCATCCGGAGGGCGATGAGCAGTTCTTC. This gives the protein CTSLGHPEGDEQFF. V is TRBV12-3 or TRBV12-4 and J is TRBJ2-1; D might be TRBD2 (6 bases). The CDR3 runs 14 residues.

This clonotype has only a few counts. The chain joins TRBV5-1 to TRBJ1-1; 8 bases agree with TRBD1. With V trimmed by 3 bases and J by 5 bases, 12 bases remained unmatched. The V gene's germline CDR1 is SGHRS and CDR2 YFSETQ. CDR3 length equals 16 residues. The CDR3 region is CASSSGQGATGTEAFF. DNA of the CDR3: TGCGCCAGCAGCTCGGGGCAGGGGGCTACGGGGACTGAAGCTTTCTTT. Supplemented by reference TRBV5-1 and TRBJ1-1, the full variable domain reads KAGVTQTPRYLIKTRGQQVTLSCSPISGHRSVSWYQQTPGQGLQFLFEYFSETQRNKGNFPGRFSGRQFSNSRSEMNVSTLELGDSALYLCASSSGQGATGTEAFFGQGTRLTVV.

The chain recombines TRBV7-3 with TRBJ1-2; no clear D gene. The CDR3 has 14 amino acids. Germline lookup yields CDR1 SGHTA and CDR2 FQGTGA. V was trimmed by 2 bases and J by 6 bases, leaving 13 bases between them. CDR3 coding DNA: TGTGCCAGCAGCTTATTAGGAAAGGAAGATGGCTACACCTTC. It translates to CASSLLGKEDGYTF.

The genes are TRBV20-1 and TRBJ2-5; D unclear. The J call may be in error: the DNA end matches TRBJ2-7 better. The CDR3 spans 11 residues. Per germline, CDR1 DFQATT and CDR2 SNEGSKA (reference sequence). The CDR3 spells CSALDGYEQYV. DNA for the CDR3: TGCAGTGCTCTGGACGGATACGAGCAGTACGTC.

Only one count was recorded for this clonotype. V usage is TRBV19 and J usage is TRBJ2-7, with D possibly matching TRBD1 (6 bases). Deletions cut 4 bases from V and 0 bases from J, with 13 bases between. Germline values: CDR1 LNHDA, CDR2 SQIVND (reference sequence). The CDR3 runs 15 residues. CDR3 in DNA: TGTGCCAGTAGTACAGCAGGGGTGAACTCCTACGAGCAGTACTTC. Protein sequence: CASSTAGVNSYEQYF. The full variable domain, rest sourced from reference TRBV19 and TRBJ2-7, is DGGITQSPKYLFRKEGQNVTLSCEQNLNHDAMYWYRQDPGQGLRLIYYSQIVNDFQKGDIAEGYSVSREKKESFPLTVTSAQKNPTAFYLCASSTAGVNSYEQYFGPGTRLTVT.

This clonotype was counted a few times. This chain links TRBV28 with TRBJ2-3; 10 bases match TRBD1. Germline CDR1 is MDHEN and CDR2 is SYDVKM. CDR3 size: 15 residues. V lost 10 bases and J lost 3; bases outside the gene matches: 10. The CDR3 region is CATQKPGQGTDTQYF. The CDR3 nucleotides read TGTGCCACTCAAAAACCGGGACAGGGGACAGATACGCAGTATTTT. Full variable domain (remainder filled in from reference TRBV28 and TRBJ2-3): DVKVTQSSRYLVKRTGEKVFLECVQDMDHENMFWYRQDPGLGLRLIYFSYDVKMKEKGDIPEGYSVSREKKERFSLILESASTNQTSMYLCATQKPGQGTDTQYFGPGTRLTVL.